The next 26 T cell receptor beta chains were all read from a single sample in a study of molecular identifiers for immune sequencing clone quantification. TCRdb ran MiXCR on the PCR reads and lists one entry per CDR3 protein. The sample consists of tens of thousands of distinct CDR3 sequences, around 19% of them appearing once. The sample consisted of naive CD8+ T cells from blood, with Jurkat cell RNA spiked in. Subset noted: FACS-sorted CD8+CD4-CCR7+CD45RA+ naive T cells. Receptor source: a human donor in good health. Some libraries in this study had Jurkat cell RNA spiked in.

The chain uses TRBV19 and TRBJ1-4, with no clear D. Germline loops: CDR1 LNHDA, CDR2 SQIVND (reference sequence). V lost 3 bases and J lost 8, with 10 bases in between. This CDR3 contains 13 residues. CDR3 nucleotide sequence: TGTGCCAGTAGTATCGTGGTAGGAGAAAAACTGTTTTTT. It codes for CASSIVVGEKLFF.

This clonotype was detected many times. This chain connects TRBV20-1 to TRBJ2-3; 9 nucleotides align to TRBD2. V dropped 0 bases and J dropped 7; count of bases not matched to a gene: 17. The CDR3 length is 18 residues. Germline V gives CDR1 DFQATT, CDR2 SNEGSKA (reference sequence). The CDR3 bases are TGCAGTGCTAGAGATCCATTCTTCATAGCGGGAGCTCTAAATACGCAGTATTTT. This encodes CSARDPFFIAGALNTQYF.

Concerning this clonotype itself: At one boundary the junction diverges from the germline segment, which might be a read error. The gene calls are TRBV7-2 and TRBJ2-2; TRBD2 aligns across 9 bases. The CDR3 runs 17 residues. The V gene's germline CDR1 is SGHTA and CDR2 FQGNSA. As DNA, the CDR3 is TGTGCCAGCAGCCCATGGGCGGGAGGGAGGTACACCGGGGAGCCGTTTTTT. This translates into CASSPWAGGRYTGEPFF.

This clonotype was recorded many times. This chain joins TRBV19 and TRBJ2-7, with D tentatively TRBD2 (5 bases). Germline CDR1 is LNHDA and CDR2 is SQIVND (reference sequence). The V end lost 8 bases, the J end lost 2 bases, and 16 bases lay between the germline ends. This CDR3 contains 14 residues. The CDR3 nucleotides read TGTGCCAGTTCGGCCGGGGTCGGCACCTACGAGCAGTACTTC. Translating it yields CASSAGVGTYEQYF.

About this clonotype itself: A much larger clonotype is one base distant, so this may be a read error. The chain is built from TRBV3-1 and TRBJ2-3; 7 bases align to TRBD2. The CDR3 consists of 15 residues. CDR1 LGHDT and CDR2 YNNKEL come from the germline V gene (reference sequence). Unmatched junction bases numbered 8, after V lost 5 bases and J lost 3 bases. This CDR3 reads CASSYPAGATDTQYF. CDR3 nucleotide sequence: TGTGCCAGCAGCTATCCGGCGGGAGCAACAGATACGCAGTATTTT.

This clonotype showed up many times. The V gene is TRBV30, the J gene TRBJ2-7; either TRBD1 or TRBD2 may fit D (6 bases each). Germline V lookup: CDR1 GTSNPN, CDR2 SVGIG (reference sequence). The CDR3 extends over 14 amino acids. The ends were cut back, 4 bases at V and 6 bases at J, with 19 bases in the middle. The CDR3 bases are TGTGCCTGGAACTATGGTGGGGGGCGGAGCGAGCAGTACTTC. Its protein is CAWNYGGGRSEQYF.

Details on this clonotype: At one end the junction does not follow the germline gene, possibly because of a read error. The chain has TRBV4-1 and TRBJ2-7, with a tentative D call TRBD1 (5 bases). The CDR3 spans 17 residues. Germline assignment: CDR1 MGHRA and CDR2 YSYEKL. This CDR3 is CASCQKGTGRSSYEQYF. CDR3 DNA: TGCGCCAGCTGCCAAAAAGGCACAGGCCGAAGCTCCTACGAGCAGTACTTC.

For this clonotype: Since a much larger clone is just one base distant, this may be a read error. This rearrangement joins TRBV13 to TRBJ2-5; possibly TRBD1 or TRBD2 for D (5 bases each). The germline V gene encodes CDR1 PRHDT and CDR2 FYEKMQ (reference sequence). Trimming stripped 8 bases from V and 5 bases from J, with 12 bases between. CDR3 length: 12 residues. The DNA for the CDR3 is TGTGCCAGCGGCTGGGGGTTGGAGACCCAGTACTTC. The encoded protein is CASGWGLETQYF.

This clonotype was picked up many times. This rearrangement joins TRBV11-2 to TRBJ2-3; 13 nucleotides match TRBD2. Germline values: CDR1 SGHAT, CDR2 FQNNGV. V shed 5 bases, J shed 2 bases, and the junction held 13 bases outside the gene matches. The CDR3 covers 19 residues. The CDR3 region is CASSILPGLAGFFTDTQYF. The CDR3 coding sequence is TGTGCCAGCAGCATACTACCGGGACTAGCGGGATTCTTCACAGATACGCAGTATTTT.

This clonotype was observed many times. This chain uses TRBV3-1 with TRBJ2-3; TRBD2 agrees at 7 bases. CDR1 and CDR2 from the germline V gene are LGHDT and YNNKEL (reference sequence). Unmatched junction bases numbered 9, after V lost 4 bases and J lost 2 bases. There are 16 residues in the CDR3. The CDR3 nucleotides are TGTGCCAGCAGCCTCAGACGTAGCGGGTTCACAGATACGCAGTATTTT. Translated: CASSLRRSGFTDTQYF.

The V gene is TRBV14, the J gene TRBJ2-1; D remains ambiguous. There are 13 residues in the CDR3. Germline-derived CDR1 and CDR2 are SGHDN and FVKESK. V lost 4 bases to trimming and J lost 3 bases, with 7 bases between them. Here the CDR3 reads CASSPKVYNEQFF. CDR3 coding DNA: TGTGCCAGCAGCCCAAAGGTCTACAATGAGCAGTTCTTC. The full variable domain, its missing parts supplied by reference TRBV14 and TRBJ2-1, is EAGVTQFPSHSVIEKGQTVTLRCDPISGHDNLYWYRRVMGKEIKFLLHFVKESKQDESGMPNNRFLAERTGGTYSTLKVQPAELEDSGVYFCASSPKVYNEQFFGPGTRLTVL.

There are many counts of this clonotype. The chain joins TRBV7-8 to TRBJ2-7; 13 nucleotides match TRBD2. Germline-derived CDR1 and CDR2 are SGHVS and FQNEAQ. Germline trimming cut 5 bases from V and 0 bases from J; bases unmatched to any gene: 4. CDR3 length: 16 residues. The chain's CDR3 is CASSPGLAGVSYEQYF. CDR3 nucleotides: TGTGCCAGCAGCCCCGGACTAGCGGGGGTCTCCTACGAGCAGTACTTC.

This clonotype was detected many times. CDR3: CASSETSGEFSSYNEQFF. The CDR3 DNA is TGTGCCAGCAGTGAGACTAGCGGGGAATTTAGCTCCTACAATGAGCAGTTCTTC. The chain uses TRBV12-3 or TRBV12-4 and TRBJ2-1, with 11 bases aligning to TRBD2. Losses at the gene ends were 5 bases for V and 0 bases for J; bases not matched to a gene: 9. The CDR3 runs 18 residues.

This clonotype occurred many times. This chain links TRBV6-2 or TRBV6-3 with TRBJ2-7, with D possibly TRBD2 on 6 matching bases. The CDR3 has 13 residues. In germline, CDR1 is MNHEY, CDR2 SVGEGT. Trimming stripped 1 base from V and 4 bases from J, with 8 bases between. The CDR3 sequence is CASSYFGGYEQYF. The CDR3 nucleotides are TGTGCCAGCAGTTACTTCGGGGGATACGAGCAGTACTTC.

To note about this clonotype: A much larger clone sits a single nucleotide away, making a read error possible. V and J are TRBV20-1 and TRBJ1-4, with 9 bases lining up with TRBD1. Germline CDR1 DFQATT, CDR2 SNEGSKA (reference sequence). This CDR3 has 13 residues. The CDR3 sequence: CSAGGQGGEKLLF. CDR3 coding DNA: TGCAGTGCTGGGGGACAGGGCGGTGAAAAACTGCTTTTT.

Details on this clonotype: At one of its ends the junction is not consistent with the germline gene, which may arise from a read error. This chain connects TRBV6-6 to TRBJ2-7, with D unclear. Germline loops: CDR1 MNHNY, CDR2 SVGAGI (reference sequence). This CDR3 is 12 amino acids long. The CDR3 bases are TGTGCCAGCAGTTACTCGGGCGGCGAGCGGTACTTC. As protein: CASSYSGGERYF.

The chain combines TRBV10-3 with TRBJ2-7; no reliable D call. The CDR3 is made up of 14 amino acids. Looked up from germline, CDR1 is ENHRY and CDR2 is SYGVKD. The V gene lost 2 bases and the J gene lost 6 bases, with 14 bases spanning the gap. This chain's CDR3 is CAISEGWGSTEQYF. CDR3 coding DNA: TGTGCCATCAGTGAGGGCTGGGGTTCTACCGAGCAGTACTTC.

This clonotype was recorded many times. The rearrangement uses TRBV27 and TRBJ2-3; 14 positions agree with TRBD2. This CDR3 is 18 amino acids long. Unmatched junction bases numbered 8, after V lost 5 bases and J lost 1 base. Germline CDR1 is MNHEY and CDR2 is SMNVEV (reference sequence). The CDR3 region is CASSKGTSGSEGTDTQYF. For the CDR3, the DNA is TGTGCCAGCAGTAAAGGGACTAGCGGGAGCGAGGGCACAGATACGCAGTATTTT.

This clonotype was observed at least ten times. The V call is TRBV28, the J call TRBJ2-7, with D tentatively TRBD2 (5 bases). Trimming left V 5 bases short and J 7 bases short, with 15 bases between. The length of the CDR3 is 13 residues. The germline gives CDR1 MDHEN, CDR2 SYDVKM. The CDR3 protein is CASSAPVGGEQYF. The DNA of the CDR3 is TGTGCCAGCAGTGCCCCGGTCGGCGGGGAGCAGTACTTC.

The chain joins TRBV11-2 to TRBJ1-2; 7 nucleotides align to TRBD1. V shed 1 base, J shed 4 bases, and the junction held 6 bases outside the gene matches. Germline assignment: CDR1 SGHAT and CDR2 FQNNGV. This CDR3 is built from 15 residues. The CDR3 region has the DNA TGTGCCAGCAGCTTAGTGGACAGGAGTGGCTATGGCTACACCTTC. It yields the protein CASSLVDRSGYGYTF. The variable domain in full, with the rest retrieved from reference TRBV11-2 and TRBJ1-2, is EAGVAQSPRYKIIEKRQSVAFWCNPISGHATLYWYQQILGQGPKLLIQFQNNGVVDDSQLPKDRFSAERLKGVDSTLKIQPAKLEDSAVYLCASSLVDRSGYGYTFGSGTRLTVV.

There are many counts of this clonotype. This chain links TRBV3-1 with TRBJ2-5; D not resolved. The CDR3 covers 13 residues. The ends were cut back, 4 bases at V and 5 bases at J, with 11 bases in the middle. CDR1 is LGHDT, CDR2 YNNKEL, per germline (reference sequence). CDR3 DNA: TGTGCCAGCAGCCGACCGTCACAGGAGACCCAGTACTTC. Translating gives CASSRPSQETQYF.

This clonotype was counted many times. The V gene is TRBV7-3, the J gene TRBJ2-1; maybe TRBD2 (6 bases). This CDR3 spans 15 amino acids. V was trimmed by 3 bases and J by 6 bases, leaving 15 bases between them. The V gene's germline CDR1 is SGHTA and CDR2 FQGTGA. In DNA form, the CDR3 reads TGTGCCAGCAGCTTTGCCGGAGGGCGGGGCAATGAGCAGTTCTTC. Translating it yields CASSFAGGRGNEQFF.

V usage is TRBV7-9 and J usage is TRBJ1-4; D gene uncertain. The CDR3 runs to 15 residues. CDR1 is SEHNR and CDR2 is FQNEAQ in the germline V gene (reference sequence). The germline V and J ends were trimmed by 5 bases and 4 bases, with 14 bases remaining between them. In DNA form, the CDR3 reads TGTGCCAGCAGCCGAACTATGGCAGTTAATGAAAAACTGTTTTTT. Translation: CASSRTMAVNEKLFF.

This clonotype has a count of ten or more. The J gene is TRBJ2-7, the V gene TRBV25-1; TRBD1 might be the D (6 bases). V was clipped by 1 base and J by 2 bases, with 9 bases between them. In germline, CDR1 is MGHDK, CDR2 SYGVNS. This CDR3 comprises 14 residues. Written as DNA, the CDR3 is TGTGCCAGCAGTGAATCGGACAGAACCTACGAGCAGTACTTC. Translated, it gives CASSESDRTYEQYF.

As DNA, the CDR3 is TGTGCCAGCAGCTTAATTTCCTACAATGAGCAGTTCTTC. This translates into CASSLISYNEQFF. The chain has TRBV7-9 and TRBJ2-1; no clear D gene. This CDR3 has 13 residues. Germline CDR1 reads SEHNR; CDR2 reads FQNEAQ (reference sequence). V was trimmed by 2 bases and J by 1 base, leaving 3 bases between them.

The gene calls are TRBV3-1 and TRBJ2-7; 10 bases match TRBD2. The germline CDR1 and CDR2 sequences are LGHDT and YNNKEL (reference sequence). Germline trimming cut 1 base from V and 2 bases from J; bases unmatched to any gene: 2. This CDR3 has 15 amino acids. The CDR3 sequence is CASSQASGSTYEQYF. CDR3 in DNA: TGTGCCAGCAGCCAAGCTAGCGGGAGCACCTACGAGCAGTACTTC.